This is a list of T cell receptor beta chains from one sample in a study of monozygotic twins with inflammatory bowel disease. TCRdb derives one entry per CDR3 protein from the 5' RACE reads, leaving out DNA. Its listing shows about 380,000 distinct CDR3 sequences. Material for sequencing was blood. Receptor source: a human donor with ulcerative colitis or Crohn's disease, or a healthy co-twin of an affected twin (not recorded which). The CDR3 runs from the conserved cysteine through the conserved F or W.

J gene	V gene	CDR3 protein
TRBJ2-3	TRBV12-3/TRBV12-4	CASSPDVVTDTQYF
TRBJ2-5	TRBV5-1	CASSFSTGGETQYF
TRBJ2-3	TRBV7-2	CASSFSGTTDTQYF
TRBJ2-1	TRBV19	CASSIGETAYNEQFF
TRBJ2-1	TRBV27	CASSLGSWTYNEQFF
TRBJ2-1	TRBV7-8	CASSSPRTSGGGGNEQFF
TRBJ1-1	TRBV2	CASILDRNTEAFF
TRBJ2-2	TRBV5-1	CASSSGGLADTGELFF
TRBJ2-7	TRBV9	CASSVGYGTGASEQYF
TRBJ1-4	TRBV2	CASARQANEKLFF
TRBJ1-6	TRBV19	CASRITDRTPNSPLHF
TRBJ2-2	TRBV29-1	CSVELAANTGELFF
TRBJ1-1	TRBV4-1	CASSPILTGLTEAFF
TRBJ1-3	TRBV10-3	CAIRDRGRGLRTGNTIYF
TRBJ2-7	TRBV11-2	CASSFMGGGSYEQYF
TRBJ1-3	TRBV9	CASRPASGNTIYF
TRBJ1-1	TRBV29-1	CSVGRQSNTEAFF
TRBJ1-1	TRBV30	CACKTTAATEAFF
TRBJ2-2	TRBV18	CASSPVVGGELFF
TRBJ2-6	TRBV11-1	CASSYPRRLTPSGANVLTF
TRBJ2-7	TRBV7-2	CASSSPGLAAYEQYF
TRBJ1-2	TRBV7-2	CASRMNRDYDGYTF
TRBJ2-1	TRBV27	CASSLSSASLFYNEQFF
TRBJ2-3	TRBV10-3	CAISTGGPQYF
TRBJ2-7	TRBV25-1	CASSSDGRQYF
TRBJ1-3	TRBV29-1	CSATLTGGRNTIYF
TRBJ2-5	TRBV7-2	CASSLAPIKTGNRAGQETQYF
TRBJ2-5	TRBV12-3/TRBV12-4	CASSLAATGRETQYF
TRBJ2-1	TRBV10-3	CATDRDRGFDEQFF
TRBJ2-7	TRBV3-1	CASSPLRRSYEQYF
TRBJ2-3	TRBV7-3	CASSSPGEDGTDTQYF